Following are 29 T cell receptor beta chains from one sample sequenced in a study of vaccination and CD4 T cells after COVID-19. Treatment meaning: approximately nine-day PBMC culture with coronavirus spike peptide pools or control peptides (ViraFEST assay). Oncomine TCR Beta short-read sequencing was applied to DNA from cultured CD4+ T cells. TCRdb re-analysed the PCR reads in MiXCR, keeping a single row per CDR3 protein. The data contain 13,000 to 15,000 distinct CDR3 sequences, 55% to 75% of them singletons. Their cognate antigens are unknown. Sequencing was done on a sample of CD4+ T cells from blood, cultured in vitro. The source of these receptors is a human donor who had recovered from COVID-19.

V usage is TRBV27 and J usage is TRBJ2-7; D is ambiguous. Trimming cost V 6 bases and J 6 bases, with 12 bases left between them. The CDR3 has 12 amino acids. Per germline, CDR1 MNHEY and CDR2 SMNVEV (reference sequence). As DNA, the CDR3 is TGTGCCAGCAGAGGAGAGGTGGGCGAGCAGTACTTC. Amino acid sequence: CASRGEVGEQYF.

This clonotype was observed a few times. V gene TRBV28 combines with J gene TRBJ1-3; possibly TRBD1 for D (6 bases). Looked up from germline, CDR1 is MDHEN and CDR2 is SYDVKM. This CDR3 is 13 amino acids long. Trimming took 7 bases from V and 10 from J, leaving 17 bases between them. As DNA, the CDR3 is TGTGCCAGCAACAGGGCAGGAGGTTTTACCATATATTTT. This translates into CASNRAGGFTIYF. Full variable domain (missing parts from reference TRBV28 and TRBJ1-3): DVKVTQSSRYLVKRTGEKVFLECVQDMDHENMFWYRQDPGLGLRLIYFSYDVKMKEKGDIPEGYSVSREKKERFSLILESASTNQTSMYLCASNRAGGFTIYFGEGSWLTVV.

The gene calls are TRBV11-2 and TRBJ1-5; 8 bases align to TRBD1. The CDR3 covers 14 residues. Germline lookup yields CDR1 SGHAT and CDR2 FQNNGV. With 3 bases clipped from V and 7 bases from J, the junction kept 5 bases outside the gene matches. The CDR3 spells CASSFGTGRQPQHF. CDR3 nucleotide sequence: TGTGCCAGCAGCTTTGGGACAGGTCGCCAGCCCCAGCATTTT.

The rearrangement joins TRBV6-8 to TRBJ2-2; 9 bases line up with TRBD2. Germline CDR1 and CDR2: MNHGY and SAAAGT. The CDR3 is 13 amino acids. With V trimmed by 8 bases and J by 6 bases, 4 bases remained unmatched. The CDR3 reads CASHLAGPGELFF. The CDR3 DNA reads TGTGCCAGCCATCTAGCGGGGCCCGGGGAGCTGTTTTTT.

J is TRBJ2-3 and V is TRBV6-4; 9 bases align to TRBD2. The CDR3 is made up of 15 amino acids. With V trimmed by 4 bases and J by 1 base, 3 bases remained unmatched. CDR1 and CDR2 (germline): MRHNA, SNTAGT. CDR3 DNA: TGTGCCAGCAGTGGGGTAGCGGGAGGCACAGATACGCAGTATTTT. Translation gives CASSGVAGGTDTQYF.

With regard to this clonotype: One end of the junction varies from germline; a read error may be responsible. The chain has TRBV6-1 and TRBJ2-2; maybe TRBD2 (5 bases). Germline-derived CDR1 and CDR2 are MNHNS and SASEGT. The CDR3 contains 14 residues. The CDR3 spells CASNGYTNTGELFF. The DNA of the CDR3 is TGTGCCAGCAACGGCTATACAAACACCGGGGAGTTGTTTTTT.

This rearrangement joins TRBV12-3 or TRBV12-4 to TRBJ2-5; possibly TRBD2 for D (6 bases). The V and J ends lost 4 bases and 5 bases respectively, with 17 bases between them. The CDR3 is made up of 15 amino acids. CDR3 residues: CASSSAWRGRETQYF. The DNA for the CDR3 is TGTGCCAGCAGTTCCGCCTGGCGGGGACGGGAGACCCAGTACTTC.

The rearrangement uses TRBV20-1 and TRBJ2-3; TRBD2 agrees at 8 bases. This CDR3 region has 14 residues. Per germline, CDR1 DFQATT and CDR2 SNEGSKA (reference sequence). V gave up 7 bases and J gave up 3 bases; unmatched junction bases: 9. The CDR3 nucleotides are TGCAGTGTCACTAGCGGAGGTAATACAGATACGCAGTATTTT. The encoded protein is CSVTSGGNTDTQYF.

This chain links TRBV21-1 with TRBJ2-3. TRBV21-1 is labeled a pseudogene. The CDR3 is made up of 14 amino acids. The CDR3 region is CASSKKRRTDTQYF. The CDR3 DNA reads as TGTGCCAGCAGCAAAAAGAGGCGCACAGATACGCAGTATTTT.

The genes are TRBV19 and TRBJ2-2, with D uncertain. The ends were cut back, 4 bases at V and 4 bases at J, with 13 bases in the middle. The CDR3 totals 15 residues. Germline-derived CDR1 and CDR2 are LNHDA and SQIVND (reference sequence). CDR3 DNA: TGTGCCAGTAGTACGCCCACCGGGTCCACCGGGGAGCTGTTTTTT. This translates into CASSTPTGSTGELFF.

This chain joins TRBV25-1 and TRBJ2-5, with a possible D match to TRBD1 (5 bases). There are 18 residues in the CDR3. V dropped 1 base and J dropped 4 bases, with 22 bases sitting between them. Germline V gives CDR1 MGHDK, CDR2 SYGVNS. The CDR3 coding sequence is TGTGCCAGCAGTGAATTCGAAGGAGCGCAGGGCGATGGAGAGACCCAGTACTTC. Translation: CASSEFEGAQGDGETQYF. The entire variable domain, with the rest obtained from reference TRBV25-1 and TRBJ2-5, is as follows: EADIYQTPRYLVIGTGKKITLECSQTMGHDKMYWYQQDPGMELHLIHYSYGVNSTEKGDLSSESTVSRIRTEHFPLTLESARPSHTSQYLCASSEFEGAQGDGETQYFGPGTRLLVL.

This chain joins TRBV30 and TRBJ1-2, with 9 bases fitting TRBD1. After removal of 6 bases from V and 7 bases from J, the junction contained 12 bases not matched to a gene. The germline V gene has CDR1 GTSNPN and CDR2 SVGIG (reference sequence). There are 14 residues in the CDR3. CDR3 residues: CACVFKDRGFGYTF. In DNA form, the CDR3 reads TGTGCCTGTGTTTTTAAGGACAGGGGCTTTGGCTACACCTTC.

This clonotype was counted once. V is TRBV7-2 and J is TRBJ2-7; D ambiguous. This CDR3 has 14 amino acids. Germline values: CDR1 SGHTA, CDR2 FQGNSA. V was clipped by 3 bases and J by 3 bases, with 12 bases between them. CDR3 sequence: CASSLGLRYYEQYF. The CDR3 nucleotides are TGTGCCAGCAGCTTGGGCCTACGATACTACGAGCAGTACTTC.

A few counts support this clonotype. The chain links TRBV19 to TRBJ1-2, with D perhaps TRBD1 (5 bases). This CDR3 contains 17 residues. V was pared by 4 bases and J by 4 bases, with 22 bases between. Per germline, CDR1 LNHDA and CDR2 SQIVND (reference sequence). The CDR3 here is CASSTGTASMGSYGYTF. CDR3 sequence (DNA): TGTGCCAGTAGTACCGGGACGGCGAGCATGGGTAGCTATGGCTACACCTTC.

The V and J genes are TRBV30 and TRBJ1-2; D gene ambiguous. Between the trimmed V and J ends, which lost 3 bases and 4 bases, there was a span of 9 bases. CDR1 and CDR2 from the germline V gene are GTSNPN and SVGIG (reference sequence). The CDR3 totals 12 residues. The CDR3 is CAWRTRAYGYTF. CDR3 nucleotides: TGTGCCTGGAGAACCCGGGCCTATGGCTACACCTTC.

The rearrangement joins TRBV20-1 to TRBJ2-1; a weak D match, TRBD2 (6 bases). The J call could be wrong; TRBJ2-7 is a better fit for the DNA end. Germline V lookup: CDR1 DFQATT, CDR2 SNEGSKA (reference sequence). This CDR3 has 14 amino acids. The CDR3, as DNA: TGCAGTGCTAGGACCCCAGGCGGGATGTACGAGCAGTACTTC. This sequence encodes CSARTPGGMYEQYF.

This chain joins TRBV7-8 and TRBJ2-2; D is unresolved. This CDR3 has 14 amino acids. Per germline, CDR1 SGHVS and CDR2 FQNEAQ. V lost 6 bases and J 3 bases, leaving 11 bases between the germline ends. The CDR3 DNA is TGTGCCAGCAGACACAGAGACTACACCGGGGAGCTGTTTTTT. Encoded protein: CASRHRDYTGELFF.

This clonotype turned up a few times. The chain combines TRBV2 with TRBJ2-5; 9 nucleotides line up with TRBD2. Germline V lookup: CDR1 SNHLY, CDR2 FYNNEI. V lost 7 bases to trimming and J lost 5 bases; unmatched junction nucleotides: 14. The CDR3 covers 16 residues. The CDR3 sequence is CASKWVAGAGGETQYF. CDR3 DNA sequence: TGTGCCAGCAAATGGGTAGCGGGAGCGGGTGGGGAGACCCAGTACTTC.

This chain joins TRBV19 and TRBJ2-1, with D possibly matching TRBD1 (6 bases). V was shortened by 6 bases and J by 4 bases, with 10 bases between the two germline ends. CDR1 is LNHDA, CDR2 SQIVND, per germline (reference sequence). The CDR3 consists of 13 residues. The CDR3 sequence: CASSKQGYNEQFF. DNA for the CDR3: TGTGCCAGTAGCAAACAGGGTTACAATGAGCAGTTCTTC.

There are a few counts of this clonotype. V is TRBV20-1 and J is TRBJ1-2, with D possibly TRBD1 on 6 matching bases. The germline V gene encodes CDR1 DFQATT and CDR2 SNEGSKA (reference sequence). The CDR3 consists of 13 residues. Trimming pared 6 bases from V and 6 bases from J, leaving 17 bases between. The CDR3 DNA sequence: TGCAGTGCGACCCGGGGGGGGCCAGATGGCTACACCTTC. It encodes CSATRGGPDGYTF.

The rearrangement uses TRBV4-3 and TRBJ2-7, with 8 nucleotides matching TRBD1. With V trimmed by 1 base and J by 0 bases, 5 bases remained unmatched. CDR3 size: 16 residues. Germline-derived CDR1 and CDR2 are LGHNA and YSLEER. CDR3 sequence: CASSQGLGTGSYEQYF. The DNA of the CDR3 is TGCGCCAGCAGCCAAGGTCTTGGGACAGGCTCCTACGAGCAGTACTTC.

The gene calls are TRBV20-1 and TRBJ1-6, with a weak D call TRBD1 (5 bases). The CDR3 is 16 residues long. V lost 5 bases and J lost 0, with 14 bases in between. Germline CDR1 reads DFQATT; CDR2 reads SNEGSKA (reference sequence). The CDR3 loop is CSAPPGRFSYNSPLHF. The CDR3 DNA follows: TGCAGTGCTCCCCCAGGGCGGTTCTCCTATAATTCACCCCTCCACTTT.

This clonotype was observed a single time. The chain carries TRBV5-1 and TRBJ1-2; TRBD1 matches at 8 bases. This CDR3 is built from 14 residues. Trimming cost V 0 bases and J 8 bases; bases outside gene matches: 6. CDR1 is SGHRS and CDR2 is YFSETQ in the germline V gene. The CDR3 loop is CASSLDATGDGYTF. The CDR3, as DNA: TGCGCCAGCAGCTTGGACGCGACAGGGGACGGCTACACCTTC.

The chain recombines TRBV28 with TRBJ2-1, with TRBD2 identical over 13 bases. The CDR3 runs to 20 residues. The junction had 14 bases not matched to a gene; V was cut back by 4 bases and J by 2 bases. Germline values: CDR1 MDHEN, CDR2 SYDVKM. CDR3 DNA sequence: TGTGCCAGCAGTTCCCCCCTCCTCCCGGGACTAGCGGGGACCTACAATGAGCAGTTCTTC. As protein: CASSSPLLPGLAGTYNEQFF.

In DNA, the CDR3 is TGTGCCAGCATGCTTGACTGGCGGTCCTACAATGAGCAGTTCTTC. Its protein product is CASMLDWRSYNEQFF. This chain connects TRBV7-2 to TRBJ2-1; no clear D gene. The CDR3 runs to 15 residues. Germline V gene lookup returns CDR1 SGHTA and CDR2 FQGNSA. V was trimmed by 7 bases and J by 1 base, leaving 14 bases between them.

This clonotype appeared a few times. The chain recombines TRBV29-1 with TRBJ1-1; tentative D call: TRBD1 (6 bases). The germline V gene encodes CDR1 SQVTM and CDR2 ANQGSEA. Trimming removed 7 bases from V and 11 bases from J, with 17 bases in between. The CDR3 spans 11 residues. The CDR3 loop reads CSAQLTGTAFF. The CDR3 region has the DNA TGCAGCGCTCAACTAACAGGGACTGCTTTCTTT.

The CDR3 sequence is CASSYRPDTQYF. Here the CDR3 DNA reads TGTGCCAGCAGTTACAGGCCAGATACGCAGTATTTT. This rearrangement joins TRBV6-2 or TRBV6-3 to TRBJ2-3, with no clear D. Germline CDR1 MNHEY, CDR2 SVGEGT. V was cut by 2 bases and J by 4 bases, with 4 bases left in between. This CDR3 spans 12 amino acids.

This chain joins TRBV12-3 or TRBV12-4 and TRBJ2-5; 7 bases map to TRBD1. The CDR3 covers 13 residues. The V and J ends lost 6 bases and 3 bases, in that order; junction bases with no gene match: 4. The CDR3 bases are TGTGCCAGCAGCTCCGGACAGGAAGAGACCCAGTACTTC. This codes for CASSSGQEETQYF.

A few counts support this clonotype. This chain connects TRBV2 to TRBJ2-5, with TRBD2 as a possible D gene (6 bases). Germline loops: CDR1 SNHLY, CDR2 FYNNEI. The CDR3 is 14 amino acids. With 11 bases removed from V and 4 bases from J, the gap between germline ends came to 20 bases. CDR3 nucleotide sequence: TGTGCCTGTCGTAGGGGAGGAGGGAGAGAGACCCAGTACTTC. Protein sequence: CACRRGGGRETQYF.